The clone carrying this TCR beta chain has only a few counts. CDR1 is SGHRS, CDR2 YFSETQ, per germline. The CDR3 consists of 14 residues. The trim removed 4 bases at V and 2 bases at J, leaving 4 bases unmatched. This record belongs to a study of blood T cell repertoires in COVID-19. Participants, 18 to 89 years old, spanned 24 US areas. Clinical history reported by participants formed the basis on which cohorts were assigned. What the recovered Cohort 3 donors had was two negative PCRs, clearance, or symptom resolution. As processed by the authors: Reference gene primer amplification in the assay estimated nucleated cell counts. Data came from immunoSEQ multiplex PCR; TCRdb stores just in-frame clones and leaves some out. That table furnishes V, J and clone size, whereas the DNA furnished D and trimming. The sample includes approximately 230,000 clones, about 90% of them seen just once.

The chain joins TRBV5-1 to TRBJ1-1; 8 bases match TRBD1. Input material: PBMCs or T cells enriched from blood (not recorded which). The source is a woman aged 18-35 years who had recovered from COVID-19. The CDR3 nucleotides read TGCGCCAGCAGCGGGGGACAGGCCAACACTGAAGCTTTCTTT. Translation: CASSGGQANTEAFF.